The sequence of this T cell receptor (beta chain) was determined in a study of blood T cell repertoires in COVID-19. About the study: There were acute and convalescent COVID-19 samples, and they came from the United States, Italy and Spain.

This table comes from immunoSEQ multiplex PCR, and its TCRdb copy is limited to in-frame clones, with some not included. The sample lists around 330,000 clones; 70% to 90% were seen once. V lost 7 bases to trimming and J lost 9 bases, with 10 bases between them. CDR3 length: 12 residues. CDR1 and CDR2 from the germline V gene are LNHDA and SQIVND (reference sequence). Participants, roughly 18 to 89 years old, spanned fewer than 25 US areas. The sequenced sample was PBMCs or T cells enriched from blood (not recorded which). This chain joins TRBV19 and TRBJ1-6; unclear D gene. The TCR was taken from a woman between 35 and 50 years old who had recovered from COVID-19. In nucleotides, the CDR3 is TGTGCCAGTAAAGAATCGGGTTCACCCCTCCACTTT. Translating gives CASKESGSPLHF. The full variable domain, completed using reference TRBV19 and TRBJ1-6, is DGGITQSPKYLFRKEGQNVTLSCEQNLNHDAMYWYRQDPGQGLRLIYYSQIVNDFQKGDIAEGYSVSREKKESFPLTVTSAQKNPTAFYLCASKESGSPLHFGNGTRLTVT.